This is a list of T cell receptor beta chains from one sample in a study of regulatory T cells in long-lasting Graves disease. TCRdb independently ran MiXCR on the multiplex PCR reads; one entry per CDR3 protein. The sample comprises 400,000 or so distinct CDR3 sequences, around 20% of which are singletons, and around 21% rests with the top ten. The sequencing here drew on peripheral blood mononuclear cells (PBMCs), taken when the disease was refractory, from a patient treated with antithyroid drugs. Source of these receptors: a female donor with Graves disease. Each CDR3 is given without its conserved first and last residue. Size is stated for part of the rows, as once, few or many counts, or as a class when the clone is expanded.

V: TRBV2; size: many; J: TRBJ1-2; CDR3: ASRGGGGYT
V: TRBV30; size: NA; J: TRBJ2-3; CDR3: AWSSGPRADTQY
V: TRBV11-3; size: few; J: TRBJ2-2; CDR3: ASSLGPDSSNTGELF
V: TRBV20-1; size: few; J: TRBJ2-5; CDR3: SASHGILGETQY
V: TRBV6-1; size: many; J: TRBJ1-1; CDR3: ASNSEQGANTEAF
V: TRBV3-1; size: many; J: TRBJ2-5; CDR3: ASSQGAGGETQY
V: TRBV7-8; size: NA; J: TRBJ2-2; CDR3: ASSSSRPTGELF
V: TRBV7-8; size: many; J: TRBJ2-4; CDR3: ASSSMTENIQY
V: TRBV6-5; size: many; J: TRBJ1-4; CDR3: ASSFRGGGGEKLF
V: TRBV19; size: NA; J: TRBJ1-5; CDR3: ASSRGGQAVGQPQH
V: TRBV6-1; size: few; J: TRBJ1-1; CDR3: ASRIGMNTEAF
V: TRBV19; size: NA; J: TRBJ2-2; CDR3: ASSIRQAINTGELF
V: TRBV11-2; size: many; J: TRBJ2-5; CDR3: ASSETSGSQETQY
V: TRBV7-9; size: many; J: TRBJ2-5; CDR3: ASSLALSGTKEAQY
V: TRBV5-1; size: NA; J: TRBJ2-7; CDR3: ASSFGAGTGGYEQY
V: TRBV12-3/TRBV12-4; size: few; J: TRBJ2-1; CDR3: ASSLAGNYNEQF
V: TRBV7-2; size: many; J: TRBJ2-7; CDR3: ASSPPGGRSLEQY
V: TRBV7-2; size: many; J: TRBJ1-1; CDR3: ASSFPNLNTEAF
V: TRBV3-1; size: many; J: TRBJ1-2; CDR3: ASSQVSRGDGYT
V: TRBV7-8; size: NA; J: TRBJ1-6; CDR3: ASSPNPGSSYNSPLH
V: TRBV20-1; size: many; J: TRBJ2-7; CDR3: SALRVGEQY
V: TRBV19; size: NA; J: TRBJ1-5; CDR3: ASTIQGAGSQPQH
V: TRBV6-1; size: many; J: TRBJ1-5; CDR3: ASSTGPGNQPQH
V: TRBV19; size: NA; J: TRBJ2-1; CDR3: ASSRDVQSYNEQF
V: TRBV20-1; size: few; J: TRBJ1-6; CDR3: SATPRTGNSPLH
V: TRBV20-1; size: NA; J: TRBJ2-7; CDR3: SASQRETSYEQY
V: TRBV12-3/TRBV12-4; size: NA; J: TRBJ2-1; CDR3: ASSLGTSGSGQF
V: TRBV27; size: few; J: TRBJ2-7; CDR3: ASRTIAGGPGEQY
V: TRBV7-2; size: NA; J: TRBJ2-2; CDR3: ASSLRGTSGNTGELF
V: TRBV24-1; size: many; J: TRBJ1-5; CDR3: ATIGFGDNHCNQPQH
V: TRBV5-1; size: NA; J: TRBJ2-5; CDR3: ASSMGGERKETQY
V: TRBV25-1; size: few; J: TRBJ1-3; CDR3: ASSAGTASGNTIY
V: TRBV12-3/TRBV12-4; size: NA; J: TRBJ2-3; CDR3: ASSLQADTQY
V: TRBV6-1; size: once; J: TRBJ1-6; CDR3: ASSGRGGPSSYNSPLH
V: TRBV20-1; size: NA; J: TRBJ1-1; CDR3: SAPVTGNTEAF
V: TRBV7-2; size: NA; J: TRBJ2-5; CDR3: ASSLVFGGGPSETQY
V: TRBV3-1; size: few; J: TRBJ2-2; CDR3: ASSHGQGLGGELF
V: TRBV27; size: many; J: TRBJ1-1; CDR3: ASSRSVGDTEAF
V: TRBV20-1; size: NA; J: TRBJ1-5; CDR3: SASLRAALSNQPQH
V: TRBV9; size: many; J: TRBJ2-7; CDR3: ASSANSYEQY
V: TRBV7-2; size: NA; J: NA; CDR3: ASSLATLYEQY
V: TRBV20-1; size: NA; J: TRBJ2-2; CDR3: SASRTTNTGELF
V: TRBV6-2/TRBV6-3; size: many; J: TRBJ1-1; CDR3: ASSSRTGLGAF
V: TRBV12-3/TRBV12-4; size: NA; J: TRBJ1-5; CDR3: ASSPDGTGSNQPQH
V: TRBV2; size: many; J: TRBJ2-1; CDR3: ASSDPGQGPYNEQF